The TCR beta chain under discussion was sequenced for a study of shared clonotypes between healthy human individuals. The study's findings and limits: Tissues were not sampled, only blood, and their repertoires likely differ.

Germline V gene sequence: CDR1 SGHAT, CDR2 FQNNGV. V dropped 5 bases and J dropped 7; count of bases not matched to a gene: 10. The CDR3 consists of 14 residues. The naive CD8 population came from CD45RO-negative cells selected for CCR7, without terminally differentiated effector memory CD45RA+ cells. Data came from immunoSEQ multiplex PCR; TCRdb stores just in-frame clones and leaves some out. The sample consists of about 750,000 clones, about 92% of them appearing once. A word on this clone: The antigen remains unidentified.

This chain links TRBV11-2 with TRBJ2-5; 7 bases are shared with TRBD1. The sample comprised naive CD8+ T cells sorted from blood. The sequence derives from a young man in good health. CDR3 bases: TGTGCCAGCAGCAAAGCGACAGGGATCGTGACCCAGTACTTC. Its translation: CASSKATGIVTQYF.